This TCR beta chain is from a study of T cells in Graves' hyperthyroidism and ophthalmopathy (dated by TCRdb to between 2018 and 2021). A note on the overall study: Peripheral blood was collected at initial diagnosis, before any treatment. TCR V-J signatures able to tell the groups apart were searched for in a discovery cohort of 95 or so patients, of whom around 42 had Graves' ophthalmopathy and roughly 57 had stable Graves' hyperthyroidism. Whether ophthalmopathy could be predicted prospectively was tested in an independent validation cohort made up of about 18 hyperthyroidism patients plus 17 patients who later progressed to ophthalmopathy. The 90 to 100 discovery patients were randomly divided into training and test sets at a 7:3 ratio. The study also compared thyroid tissue and blood T-cell repertoires from 5 to 7 Graves' hyperthyroidism patients. Following sampling, methimazole starting at 30 mg daily was given to hyperthyroidism patients, and high-dose intravenous methylprednisolone was given to ophthalmopathy patients. TCR Vbeta CDR3 sequencing of roughly 140 peripheral blood samples (approximately 44 ophthalmopathy, under 80 hyperthyroidism and some 17 progressor patients) is reported in the paper.

The TCR beta CDR3 regions were amplified from RNA transcripts. The first round of RT-PCR for the TCR CDR3 was performed with the HTBI primer set and the Qiagen OneStep RT-PCR kit. Libraries were constructed in a second round of multiplex PCR, after which size selection and purification were carried out. The libraries were sequenced on an Illumina HiSeq2000 using paired-end 100 bp reads. Under the source paper's analysis protocol: SOAPnuke was used to process the raw data, throwing out any read that contained adapters or uncalled bases, had a mean Phred below 15, or lacked an exact constant-primer or identifier match. COPE v1.2.5 was used to merge the high-quality paired reads, and each unique nucleotide sequence was defined as a clonotype. MiTCR v1.1 was used to align clonotypes to the IMGT TRBV, TRBD and TRBJ reference segments. The analysis was restricted to V-J combinations with a frequency above 0.0001, which together covered about 99% of the repertoires. A TCS score was defined as the ratio between F50 (clonal expansion) and ExV (chaos), using BLOSUM62-based TCRdist between CDR3 peptides within each V-J. Welch's t-statistics and random forest reduced roughly 540 V-J features to roughly 13, which were used in a naive Bayes classifier (R e1071). Starting from the raw public reads, TCRdb applied fastp trimming at Q25, assembled clones with MiXCR and retained in-frame beta chains. CDR3 protein duplicates are merged, each entry listing the most common genes and DNA. The V and J calls and clone size come from TCRdb's table, not from the authors' own analysis. Here the sample has approximately 210,000 distinct CDR3 sequences; roughly 15% occur a single time. The ten biggest clones cover around 52% of the sample.

Results and caveats for the whole study, not just this receptor: Most expanded thyroid clonotypes (frequency above 0.001) were also found in blood, which suggests that blood repertoires may mirror thyroid immune responses. In cross-validation, a model built on a 13 V-J signature told ophthalmopathy apart from stable hyperthyroidism with about 90% sensitivity and around 84% specificity, and in testing the same model reached 80%/75%. No statistical method was used to fix the sample size in advance, and group allocation was not hidden from the investigators. In validation, the model predicted progression to ophthalmopathy with approximately 71% sensitivity and roughly 75% specificity, a median of 6.5 months before onset.

In regard to this clonotype: Its antigen is not yet known. Base quality data are lacking; no much larger clone is found one base away.

A patient counted as having stable Graves' hyperthyroidism if no progression to ophthalmopathy occurred over 18 months of follow-up. Hyperthyroidism patients were newly diagnosed, had a disease duration of under 2 months, and were aged 18 to 65 years. Exclusion was applied to patients with uncontrolled infections, other autoimmune diseases, pregnancy or lactation. Diagnoses were based on clinical symptoms, serum thyroxine and TRAb, thyroid ultrasound and orbital computed tomography. PBMCs were isolated from more than 9 ml of fresh peripheral blood by Ficoll-Paque density gradient centrifugation. Trizol reagent was used to extract total RNA, and RNA quality was then checked on an Agilent 2100 Bioanalyzer. CDR1 and CDR2 were assigned from the germline V gene as MNHEY and SVGEGT. Measured from the cysteine to the phenylalanine, the CDR3 is 15 residues long. Only the CDR3 DNA is retained, 45 bases long and in frame from the first base. The V end loses 0 bases and the J end loses 0 bases, and a stretch of 3 bases separates them.

This TCR derives from a man aged 45-60 years with Graves' hyperthyroidism. The V and J segments used are TRBV6-2 or TRBV6-3 and TRBJ2-6; no D gene call is confident. Source material: blood. The DNA reads as follows: TGTGCCAGCAGTTACTCGGGCTCTGGGGCCAACGTCCTGACTTTC. This codes for CASSYSGSGANVLTF.